One and the same sample provided the 30 T cell receptor beta chains below, sequenced in a study of T-cell reconstitution after alpha-beta-depleted transplantation in children. This sample's TCRbeta library carried unique molecular identifier barcodes. TCRdb analysed the PCR reads with MiXCR anew, one entry per CDR3 protein. Of 540,000 or so distinct CDR3 sequences listed, about 23% were seen once; the top ten hold 14%. Sequencing used PBMCs, mostly from graft donor cells, obtained 360 days after TCRalphabeta/CD19-depleted stem cell transplant. These receptors were collected from a boy younger than two who had a stem cell transplant for acute myeloid leukemia, so the T cells may come from the graft donor.

The V gene is TRBV20-1, the J gene TRBJ2-1; 8 bases are a match to TRBD1. V lost 3 bases, J lost 7 bases, and 11 bases stayed unmatched. The CDR3 runs to 15 residues. Germline V gene data show CDR1 as DFQATT and CDR2 as SNEGSKA (reference sequence). The CDR3 DNA is TGCAGTGCTAGCCGCGGACAGGGTTTCTTGAATGAGCAGTTCTTC. It codes for CSASRGQGFLNEQFF.

This sequence joins TRBV5-6 and TRBJ2-5; D might be TRBD1 or TRBD2, each matching 7 bases. The CDR3 is 14 residues long. Germline assignment: CDR1 SGHDT and CDR2 YYEEEE. Trimming shortened V by 4 bases and J by 9 bases, and 19 bases separated the two germline ends. The CDR3 DNA reads as TGTGCCAGCAGCCAGGGGGTGGCAGGGAGGGCCCAGTACTTC. Translation gives CASSQGVAGRAQYF. Based on the CDR3 plus reference TRBV5-6 and TRBJ2-5, the full variable domain is DAGVTQSPTHLIKTRGQQVTLRCSPKSGHDTVSWYQQALGQGPQFIFQYYEEEERQRGNFPDRFSGHQFPNYSSELNVNALLLGDSALYLCASSQGVAGRAQYFGPGTRLLVL.

The chain has TRBV6-1 and TRBJ2-3; unclear D gene. V gave up 4 bases and J gave up 0 bases, with 17 bases separating them. This CDR3 spans 17 amino acids. Germline loops: CDR1 MNHNS, CDR2 SASEGT. CDR3 residues: CASSVRPPITSTDTQYF. CDR3 bases: TGTGCCAGCAGTGTCCGTCCCCCAATTACTAGCACAGATACGCAGTATTTT.

This clonotype was recorded at least ten times. J is TRBJ1-2 and V is TRBV6-5; weak D call: TRBD1 (5 bases). From germline, CDR1 is MNHEY and CDR2 SVGAGI. The CDR3 has 14 amino acids. Trimming cost V 1 base and J 6 bases, with 12 bases left between them. The CDR3 region has the DNA TGTGCCAGCAGTTACTACGTGACGGGGGATGGCTACACCTTC. As protein: CASSYYVTGDGYTF.

The chain links TRBV20-1 to TRBJ2-5; 9 bases line up with TRBD2. This CDR3 region has 14 residues. Germline CDR1 and CDR2: DFQATT and SNEGSKA (reference sequence). CDR3 in DNA: TGCAGCGCCCCTCCGGCGGGGGGGCAAGAGACCCAGTACTTC. This encodes CSAPPAGGQETQYF.

This clonotype was observed many times. The chain is built from TRBV15 and TRBJ1-3; D is ambiguous. V lost 4 bases, J lost 0 bases, and 4 bases lay in between. The CDR3 sequence is 13 residues long. From germline, CDR1 is LNHNV and CDR2 YYDKDF (reference sequence). The CDR3 sequence is CATSISSGNTIYF. CDR3 bases: TGTGCCACCAGCATAAGCTCTGGAAACACCATATATTTT.

This chain joins TRBV11-2 and TRBJ2-5, with 8 bases fitting TRBD1. The junction had 4 bases not matched to a gene; V was cut back by 5 bases and J by 5 bases. The CDR3 runs to 13 residues. The germline CDR1 and CDR2 sequences are SGHAT and FQNNGV. The CDR3 region has the DNA TGTGCCAGCAGCCGGGACAGGATCGAGACCCAGTACTTC. Protein sequence: CASSRDRIETQYF.

The rearrangement links TRBV9 to TRBJ2-6; 8 nucleotides agree with TRBD2. The length of the CDR3 is 18 residues. Germline assignment: CDR1 SGDLS and CDR2 YYNGEE. V lost 1 base and J lost 3; bases outside the gene matches: 9. The CDR3 spells CASSVSGGAVHGANVLTF. In DNA, the CDR3 is TGTGCCAGCAGCGTATCGGGGGGGGCGGTACATGGGGCCAACGTCCTGACTTTC.

This chain connects TRBV20-1 to TRBJ2-5, with no clear D. Germline V gene data show CDR1 as DFQATT and CDR2 as SNEGSKA (reference sequence). This CDR3 is built from 12 residues. The ends were cut back, 4 bases at V and 1 base at J, with 7 bases in the middle. DNA for the CDR3: TGCAGTGCTAACGGTGCCCAAGAGACCCAGTACTTC. Protein product: CSANGAQETQYF.

This clonotype came up many times. V and J are TRBV4-3 and TRBJ1-2, with 8 bases matching TRBD1. In germline, CDR1 is LGHNA, CDR2 YSLEER. The CDR3 covers 14 residues. The V segment lost 3 bases and the J segment 4 bases; nucleotides outside the gene matches: 4. CDR3 sequence: CASSQDRVFYGYTF. CDR3 bases: TGCGCCAGCAGCCAGGACAGGGTTTTCTATGGCTACACCTTC.

Only a few counts were recorded for this clonotype. The genes are TRBV12-3 or TRBV12-4 and TRBJ2-1; TRBD1 agrees at 12 bases. V lost 6 bases to trimming and J lost 7 bases; unmatched junction nucleotides: 10. The CDR3 is 16 amino acids. This CDR3 reads CASRPGGTGGSNEQFF. CDR3 coding DNA: TGTGCCAGCAGGCCTGGGGGGACAGGGGGCTCAAATGAGCAGTTCTTC.

In its sample, this clonotype was seen many times. The chain recombines TRBV7-8 with TRBJ2-2, with no clear D. The germline CDR1 and CDR2 sequences are SGHVS and FQNEAQ. The ends were cut back, 4 bases at V and 1 base at J, with 7 bases in the middle. The CDR3 spans 14 residues. The CDR3: CASSSNLNTGELFF. CDR3 nucleotide sequence: TGTGCCAGCAGCTCAAACTTGAACACCGGGGAGCTGTTTTTT. Full variable domain (missing parts from reference TRBV7-8 and TRBJ2-2): GAGVSQSPRYKVAKRGQDVALRCDPISGHVSLFWYQQALGQGPEFLTYFQNEAQLDKSGLPSDRFFAERPEGSVSTLKIQRTQQEDSAVYLCASSSNLNTGELFFGEGSRLTVL.

CDR3 protein: CASSYSTFGAGNEQFF. CDR3 nucleotide sequence: TGTGCCAGCAGTTACTCGACGTTCGGGGCAGGGAATGAGCAGTTCTTC. The chain is built from TRBV6-5 and TRBJ2-1; perhaps D is TRBD1 or TRBD2 (5 bases each). Germline V lookup: CDR1 MNHEY, CDR2 SVGAGI. This CDR3 is built from 16 residues. Trimming pared 0 bases from V and 7 bases from J, leaving 16 bases between.

This clonotype was observed at least ten times. V is TRBV24-1 and J is TRBJ1-2, with 10 bases that match TRBD1. The germline V gene has CDR1 KGHDR and CDR2 SFDVKD. The length of the CDR3 is 14 residues. V trimming: 7 bases; J trimming: 8 bases; junction bases outside the gene matches: 9. CDR3 sequence (DNA): TGTGCCACCAGCCTCGGGACAGGGGCCGGCGGCTACACCTTC. This translates into CATSLGTGAGGYTF.

This clonotype was recorded at least ten times. The chain employs TRBV29-1 and TRBJ2-1, with TRBD2 matching over 9 bases. CDR1 is SQVTM and CDR2 is ANQGSEA in the germline V gene. The ends lost 0 bases at V and 2 bases at J; junction bases unmatched: 8. There are 17 residues in the CDR3. CDR3 in amino acids: CSVEDRSGGFPYNEQFF. CDR3 nucleotides: TGCAGCGTTGAAGATCGGAGCGGGGGGTTTCCCTACAATGAGCAGTTCTTC.

The table lists this clonotype with a few counts. V gene TRBV6-1 combines with J gene TRBJ2-3; TRBD1 matches 7 bases. The CDR3 is 16 amino acids. CDR1 is MNHNS and CDR2 is SASEGT in the germline V gene. V gave up 3 bases and J gave up 3 bases; unmatched junction bases: 9. The CDR3 region is CASSDKGTVRTDTQYF. Here the CDR3 DNA reads TGTGCCAGCAGTGATAAAGGGACAGTTAGAACAGATACGCAGTATTTT.

This clonotype was seen more than once but under ten times. This chain connects TRBV6-1 to TRBJ2-3; D is uncertain. Looked up from germline, CDR1 is MNHNS and CDR2 is SASEGT. Trimming took 10 bases from V and 2 from J, leaving 16 bases between them. This CDR3 comprises 14 residues. The DNA of the CDR3 is TGTGCCACCAGCCGCCCAGGAATCACAGATACGCAGTATTTT. Translated: CATSRPGITDTQYF.

This clonotype was found many times. This sequence joins TRBV20-1 and TRBJ2-3; D perhaps matches TRBD2 (6 bases). Germline V CDR1 and CDR2: DFQATT, SNEGSKA (reference sequence). This CDR3 has 14 residues. The ends were cut back, 3 bases at V and 1 base at J, with 11 bases in the middle. CDR3 sequence reads: CSASRGSRTDTQYF. In DNA, the CDR3 is TGCAGTGCTAGTCGGGGGAGCCGCACAGATACGCAGTATTTT.

The chain joins TRBV30 to TRBJ2-3, with D maybe TRBD1 (5 bases). Trimming pared 0 bases from V and 0 bases from J, leaving 10 bases between. CDR1 and CDR2 from the germline V gene are GTSNPN and SVGIG (reference sequence). This CDR3 has 15 residues. CDR3 DNA sequence: TGTGCCTGGAGTGTAGGGGTCACTAGCACAGATACGCAGTATTTT. Residues: CAWSVGVTSTDTQYF.

This rearrangement joins TRBV12-3 or TRBV12-4 to TRBJ1-1; 7 bases are shared with TRBD1. Germline trimming cut 4 bases from V and 1 base from J; bases unmatched to any gene: 3. This CDR3 spans 14 amino acids. In DNA form, the CDR3 reads TGTGCCAGCAGTTGGGGGGACAGGAACACTGAAGCTTTCTTT. Protein: CASSWGDRNTEAFF.

This clonotype was recorded many times. The chain has TRBV20-1 and TRBJ2-7; 9 bases align to TRBD1. CDR3 length equals 12 residues. With 6 bases clipped from V and 6 bases from J, the junction kept 6 bases outside the gene matches. CDR1 and CDR2 (germline): DFQATT, SNEGSKA (reference sequence). CDR3 sequence: CSAKQGAGEQYV. The DNA of the CDR3 is TGCAGTGCAAAACAGGGGGCGGGCGAGCAGTACGTC.

CDR3 loop: CSVRGRTSNTEAFF. CDR3 DNA: TGCAGCGTTCGGGGCAGGACGTCGAACACTGAAGCTTTCTTT. The chain is built from TRBV29-1 and TRBJ1-1; D is perhaps TRBD1 (5 bases). V lost 5 bases and J 1 base, leaving 14 bases between the germline ends. CDR1 is SQVTM and CDR2 is ANQGSEA in the germline V gene. This CDR3 has 14 amino acids.

The chain links TRBV7-9 to TRBJ2-5; D is undetermined. Germline V gives CDR1 SEHNR, CDR2 FQNEAQ (reference sequence). The CDR3 consists of 14 residues. V gave up 6 bases and J gave up 3 bases, with 14 bases separating them. CDR3 coding DNA: TGTGCCAGCAGACAGATTACCAGTAAAGAGACCCAGTACTTC. This encodes CASRQITSKETQYF.

The table lists this clonotype with many counts. The chain combines TRBV12-3 or TRBV12-4 with TRBJ1-1, with D hard to call. Trimming cost V 0 bases and J 3 bases, with 8 bases left between them. The CDR3 is 14 residues long. CDR3 in amino acids: CASSLAAADTEAFF. DNA of the CDR3: TGTGCCAGCAGTTTAGCGGCGGCAGACACTGAAGCTTTCTTT.

This clonotype showed up just a few times. The chain uses TRBV12-3 or TRBV12-4 and TRBJ1-5; tentatively, D is TRBD1 (6 bases). Trimming removed 6 bases at V and 3 bases at J, with 12 bases between. The CDR3 extends over 14 amino acids. CDR3: CASRVDSNNQPQHF. CDR3 in DNA: TGTGCCAGCAGAGTGGACAGTAACAATCAGCCCCAGCATTTT.

The genes are TRBV6-2 or TRBV6-3 and TRBJ2-7, with 14 bases matching TRBD2. This CDR3 has 17 amino acids. Losses at the gene ends were 1 base for V and 3 bases for J; bases not matched to a gene: 5. Germline V gene sequence: CDR1 MNHEY, CDR2 SVGEGT. Here the CDR3 DNA reads TGTGCCAGCAGTTACTTGGGACTAGCGGGGGCCAACTACGAGCAGTACTTC. This codes for CASSYLGLAGANYEQYF.

A few counts support this clonotype. CDR3 sequence (DNA): TGCAGTGCCCGGACTGAAAACTATGGCTACACCTTC. Its protein is CSARTENYGYTF. The rearrangement links TRBV20-1 to TRBJ1-2; D is uncertain. Germline-derived CDR1 and CDR2 are DFQATT and SNEGSKA (reference sequence). With 6 bases removed from V and 2 bases from J, the gap between germline ends came to 10 bases. The CDR3 has 12 residues.

The chain joins TRBV6-5 to TRBJ1-4; D might be TRBD1 (6 bases). The CDR3 contains 15 residues. Germline CDR1 reads MNHEY; CDR2 reads SVGAGI. V shed 2 bases and J shed 6 bases, with 13 bases lying between them. CDR3 protein: CASSYRQGRDEKLFF. DNA for the CDR3: TGTGCCAGCAGTTACCGGCAGGGGAGGGATGAAAAACTGTTTTTT.

The sample holds many counts of this clonotype. This rearrangement joins TRBV29-1 to TRBJ2-2, with TRBD1 matching 7 bases. The junction had 6 bases not matched to a gene; V was cut back by 7 bases and J by 4 bases. The CDR3 contains 13 residues. The V gene's germline CDR1 is SQVTM and CDR2 ANQGSEA. CDR3 sequence: CSARDSPTGELFF. The CDR3 nucleotides are TGCAGCGCCCGGGACAGCCCCACCGGGGAGCTGTTTTTT.

The count of this clonotype is one. This rearrangement joins TRBV20-1 to TRBJ2-3; 7 bases agree with TRBD1. The V segment lost 1 base and the J segment 0 bases; nucleotides outside the gene matches: 4. Germline CDR1 and CDR2: DFQATT and SNEGSKA (reference sequence). The CDR3 runs 15 residues. The CDR3 DNA sequence: TGCAGTGCTAGAGCCGGGACAGTCAGCACAGATACGCAGTATTTT. This sequence encodes CSARAGTVSTDTQYF.